This note documents a single TCR beta chain sequence. The junction departs from germline at one end; a sequencing error may be responsible. Data came from immunoSEQ multiplex PCR; TCRdb stores just in-frame clones and leaves some out. The sample holds about 690,000 clones, around 91% seen once. The CDR3 consists of 14 residues. CDR1 is SEHNR and CDR2 is FQNEAQ in the germline V gene (reference sequence). The data derive from a study of shared clonotypes between healthy human individuals. The sample consisted of memory CD8+ T cells from PBMCs. Specified subset: CD45RO+ cells pooled with CCR7-negative TemRA cells. This receptor was obtained from a man in his late teens or twenties in good health. Some clones in this sample may be carry-over from other donors' samples. This chain connects TRBV7-9 to TRBJ1-5, with D possibly matching TRBD1 (5 bases). CDR3: CASSIAGHNQPQHF. The CDR3 nucleotides are TGTGCCAGCAGCATAGCGGGGCATAATCAGCCCCAGCATTTT.